A selection of T cell receptor beta chains follows, all from one sample in a study of blood T cell repertoires in COVID-19. Assay used: immunoSEQ multiplex PCR; TCRdb lists only in-frame clones, some missing. The data hold approximately 100,000 clones, with around 83% observed a single time. The sample was peripheral blood. The receptors were gathered from a woman of 80 years or more with active or convalescent COVID-19. Both conserved end residues are part of each CDR3. A D gene is named only where the DNA matches it firmly. Size tells how often a clone was seen (once, few, many) or the class of an expanded clone, and some rows leave it out.

j_gene	d_gene	v_gene	abundance	CDR3aa	CDR3nt
TRBJ1-1	TRBD1	TRBV7-2	NA	CASSPDRGLVKAFF	TGTGCCAGCAGCCCTGACAGGGGGCTGGTGAAAGCTTTCTTT
TRBJ1-4	NA	TRBV18	NA	CASSPGRQTNEKLFF	TGTGCCAGCTCACCTGGGAGGCAAACTAATGAAAAACTGTTTTTT
TRBJ2-2	TRBD2	TRBV9	once	CASSVGKRGGSQHPNTGELFF	TGTGCCAGCAGCGTAGGAAAGCGGGGGGGCTCCCAGCATCCGAACACCGGGGAGCTGTTTTTT
TRBJ2-7	TRBD1	TRBV27	NA	CASSRFRQGWTQDEQYF	TGTGCCAGCAGTCGTTTTAGACAGGGTTGGACGCAAGACGAGCAGTACTTC
TRBJ1-1	NA	TRBV7-2	NA	CASSLGQGRAEAFF	TGTGCCAGCAGCTTAGGGCAGGGAAGGGCTGAAGCTTTCTTT
TRBJ1-4	NA	TRBV6-5	NA	CASSSTGVNEKLFF	TGTGCCAGCAGTTCCACGGGGGTTAATGAAAAACTGTTTTTT
TRBJ2-3	NA	TRBV6-5	NA	CASSRGPDTQYF	TGTGCCAGCAGCAGGGGCCCGGATACGCAGTATTTT
TRBJ2-5	NA	TRBV5-8	NA	CASSLGSGTQYF	TGTGCCAGCAGCCTCGGGAGTGGGACCCAGTACTTC
TRBJ1-6	NA	TRBV9	NA	CASSHQAGVRGYNSPLHF	TGTGCCAGCAGCCACCAGGCCGGAGTCCGGGGTTATAATTCACCCCTCCACTTT
TRBJ2-2	TRBD2	TRBV2	once	CASIAGASTGELFF	TGTGCCAGCATTGCGGGAGCGAGCACCGGGGAGCTGTTTTTT
TRBJ2-7	TRBD2	TRBV7-9	NA	CASSLEGGPYEQYF	TGTGCCAGCAGCTTAGAGGGAGGGCCCTACGAGCAGTACTTC
TRBJ1-5	NA	TRBV18	NA	CASSPLTDQPQHF	TGTGCCAGCTCACCGTTGACAGATCAGCCCCAGCATTTT
TRBJ2-1	TRBD1	TRBV28	NA	CASSSPTGSSYNEQFF	TGTGCCAGCAGTTCTCCGACAGGGAGCTCCTACAATGAGCAGTTCTTC
TRBJ2-4	NA	TRBV18	NA	CASSPGRVAKNIQYF	TGTGCCAGCTCACCGGGCAGAGTAGCCAAAAACATTCAGTACTTC
TRBJ1-2	NA	TRBV18	NA	CASSPPESLRGYTF	TGTGCCAGCTCACCACCGGAAAGCCTGAGGGGCTACACCTTC
TRBJ2-3	TRBD2	TRBV28	NA	CASSLWVSGEGTDTQYF	TGTGCCAGCAGTTTATGGGTTAGCGGGGAGGGGACAGATACGCAGTATTTT
TRBJ1-5	TRBD1	TRBV10-3	NA	CAISAGTASNQPQHF	TGTGCCATCAGTGCCGGGACAGCTTCCAATCAGCCCCAGCATTTT
TRBJ2-1	NA	TRBV11-3	NA	CASSYRSGPYNEQFF	TGTGCCAGCAGTTATCGGAGCGGACCTTACAATGAGCAGTTCTTC
TRBJ1-5	NA	TRBV27	NA	CASSLGGQPQHF	TGTGCCAGCAGTTTAGGAGGTCAGCCCCAGCATTTT
TRBJ1-3	TRBD1	TRBV6-5	NA	CASSSGQVYGNTIYF	TGTGCCAGCAGTTCGGGACAGGTTTATGGAAACACCATATATTTT
TRBJ2-3	NA	TRBV9	NA	CASSVSSLDTDTQYF	TGTGCCAGCAGCGTATCTAGCCTAGACACAGATACGCAGTATTTT
TRBJ1-2	NA	TRBV2	NA	CASSAEGVGGYTF	TGTGCCAGCAGCGCCGAAGGGGTCGGTGGCTACACCTTC
TRBJ2-1	TRBD2	TRBV19	NA	CASSKASGSGYNEQFF	TGTGCCAGTAGTAAGGCTAGCGGGAGCGGTTACAATGAGCAGTTCTTC
TRBJ1-4	TRBD1	TRBV11-2	NA	CASSIYRGPNEKLFF	TGTGCCAGCAGCATTTACAGGGGGCCTAATGAAAAACTGTTTTTT
TRBJ1-5	NA	TRBV27	NA	CASSLYWGGSNQPQHF	TGTGCCAGCAGTTTATATTGGGGCGGAAGCAATCAGCCCCAGCATTTT
TRBJ1-6	TRBD1	TRBV20-1	few	CSASRTGGDYNSPLHF	TGCAGTGCTAGTCGGACAGGGGGCGACTATAATTCACCCCTCCACTTT
TRBJ2-1	TRBD1	TRBV6-5	NA	CASSLRDRGYNEQFF	TGTGCCAGCAGCCTCCGGGACAGGGGATACAATGAGCAGTTCTTC
TRBJ1-6	NA	TRBV5-1	NA	CASSLGTTNSPLHF	TGCGCCAGCAGCTTAGGGACAACAAATTCACCCCTCCACTTT
TRBJ1-6	TRBD1	TRBV18	NA	CASPTTSQGAAQYSPLHF	TGTGCCAGCCCAACAACGAGCCAGGGGGCGGCCCAATATTCACCCCTCCACTTT
TRBJ1-5	TRBD1	TRBV11-2	NA	CASSLQGAPGQPQHF	TGTGCCAGCAGTCTACAGGGGGCGCCCGGTCAGCCCCAGCATTTT
TRBJ1-2	TRBD1	TRBV28	NA	CASSFAQGGYGYTF	TGTGCCAGCAGTTTTGCACAGGGGGGGTATGGCTACACCTTC
TRBJ1-2	NA	TRBV6-5	NA	CASRFTGLGYGYTF	TGTGCCAGCAGATTTACAGGGCTGGGCTATGGCTACACCTTC
TRBJ1-2	NA	TRBV6-5	NA	CASSYGLFVGYTF	TGTGCCAGCAGTTACGGACTTTTTGTTGGTTACACCTTC